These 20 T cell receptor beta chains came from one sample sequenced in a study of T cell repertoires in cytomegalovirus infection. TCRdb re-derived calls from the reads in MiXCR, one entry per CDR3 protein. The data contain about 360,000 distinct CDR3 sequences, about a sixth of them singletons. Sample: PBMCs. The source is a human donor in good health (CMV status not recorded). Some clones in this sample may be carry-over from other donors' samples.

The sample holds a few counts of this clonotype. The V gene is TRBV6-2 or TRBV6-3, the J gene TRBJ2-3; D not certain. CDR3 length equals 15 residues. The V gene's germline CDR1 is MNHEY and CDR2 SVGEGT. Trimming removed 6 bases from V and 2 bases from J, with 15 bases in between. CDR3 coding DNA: TGTGCCAGCAGCCCCAGGTCCCGAAACACAGATACGCAGTATTTT. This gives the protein CASSPRSRNTDTQYF.

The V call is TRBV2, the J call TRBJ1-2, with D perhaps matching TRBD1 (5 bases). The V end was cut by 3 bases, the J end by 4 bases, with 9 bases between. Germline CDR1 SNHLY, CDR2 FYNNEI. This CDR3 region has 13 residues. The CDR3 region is CASSDRGPYGYTF. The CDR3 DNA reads TGTGCCAGCAGTGACCGGGGACCCTATGGCTACACCTTC.

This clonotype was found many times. In nucleotides, the CDR3 is TGCGCCAGCAGCCAATACCCCTCTAGCAGATACTCCTACAATGAGCAGTTCTTC. Its translation: CASSQYPSSRYSYNEQFF. The chain has TRBV4-1 and TRBJ2-1, with D possibly being TRBD2 (5 bases). V lost 2 bases and J 0 bases, leaving 17 bases between the germline ends. CDR1 is MGHRA and CDR2 is YSYEKL in the germline V gene. The CDR3 consists of 18 residues.

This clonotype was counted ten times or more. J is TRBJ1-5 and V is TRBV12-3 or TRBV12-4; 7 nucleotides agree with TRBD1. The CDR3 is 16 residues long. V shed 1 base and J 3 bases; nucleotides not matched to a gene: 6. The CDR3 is CASSLGAGGPNQPQHF. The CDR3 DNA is TGTGCCAGCAGTTTAGGGGCAGGGGGGCCCAATCAGCCCCAGCATTTT.

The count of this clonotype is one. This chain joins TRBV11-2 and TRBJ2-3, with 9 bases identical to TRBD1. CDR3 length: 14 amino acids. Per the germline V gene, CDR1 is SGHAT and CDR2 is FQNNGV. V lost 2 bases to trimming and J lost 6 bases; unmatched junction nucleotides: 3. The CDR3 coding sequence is TGTGCCAGCAGCTTACTAGGACAGGGGGATACGCAGTATTTT. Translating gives CASSLLGQGDTQYF.

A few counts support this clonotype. The CDR3 sequence: CASATGGADRTDTQYF. CDR3 in DNA: TGTGCCAGCGCTACAGGGGGAGCAGATCGCACAGATACGCAGTATTTT. The chain combines TRBV5-4 with TRBJ2-3, with 8 positions matching TRBD1. The V and J ends lost 7 bases and 1 base, in that order; junction bases with no gene match: 11. Germline loops: CDR1 SGHNT, CDR2 YYREEE (reference sequence). The CDR3 has 16 amino acids.

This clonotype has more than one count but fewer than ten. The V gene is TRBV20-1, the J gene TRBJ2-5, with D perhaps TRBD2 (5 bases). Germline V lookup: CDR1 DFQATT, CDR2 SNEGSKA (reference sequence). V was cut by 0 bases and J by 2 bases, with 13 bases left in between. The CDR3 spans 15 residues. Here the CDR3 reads CSARDNPSGQETQYF. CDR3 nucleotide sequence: TGCAGTGCTAGAGATAACCCAAGCGGTCAAGAGACCCAGTACTTC.

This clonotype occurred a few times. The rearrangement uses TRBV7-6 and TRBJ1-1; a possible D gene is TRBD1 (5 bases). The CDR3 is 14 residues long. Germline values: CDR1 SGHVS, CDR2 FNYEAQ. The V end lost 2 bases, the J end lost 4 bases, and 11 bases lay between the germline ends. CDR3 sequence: CASSLLRGTTEAFF. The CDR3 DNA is TGTGCCAGCAGCTTATTACGGGGGACCACTGAAGCTTTCTTT.

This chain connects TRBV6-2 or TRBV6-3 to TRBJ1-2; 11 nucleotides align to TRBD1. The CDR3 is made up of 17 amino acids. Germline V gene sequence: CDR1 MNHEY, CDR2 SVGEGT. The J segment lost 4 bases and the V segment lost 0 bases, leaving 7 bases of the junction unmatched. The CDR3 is CASSYSTWTGGGYGYTF. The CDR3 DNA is TGTGCCAGCAGTTACTCAACCTGGACAGGGGGCGGCTATGGCTACACCTTC.

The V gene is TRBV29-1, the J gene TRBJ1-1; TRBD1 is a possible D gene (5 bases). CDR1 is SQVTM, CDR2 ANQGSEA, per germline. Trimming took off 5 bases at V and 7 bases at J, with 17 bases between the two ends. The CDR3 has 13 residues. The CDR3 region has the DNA TGCAGCGTTTCCCAGGGCCCCTCATTTGAAGCTTTCTTT. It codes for CSVSQGPSFEAFF. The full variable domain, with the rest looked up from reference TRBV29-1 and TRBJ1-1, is SAVISQKPSRDICQRGTSLTIQCQVDSQVTMMFWYRQQPGQSLTLIATANQGSEATYESGFVIDKFPISRPNLTFSTLTVSNMSPEDSSIYLCSVSQGPSFEAFFGQGTRLTVV.

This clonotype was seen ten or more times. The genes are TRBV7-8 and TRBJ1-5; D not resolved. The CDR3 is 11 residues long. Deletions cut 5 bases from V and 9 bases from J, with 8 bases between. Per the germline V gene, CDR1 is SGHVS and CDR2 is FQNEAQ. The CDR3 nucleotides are TGTGCCAGCAGCCACCAAGGGCCCCAGCATTTT. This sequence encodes CASSHQGPQHF.

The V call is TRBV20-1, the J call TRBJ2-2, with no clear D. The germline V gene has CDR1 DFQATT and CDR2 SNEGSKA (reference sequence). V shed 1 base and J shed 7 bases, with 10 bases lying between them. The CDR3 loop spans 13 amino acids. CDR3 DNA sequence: TGCAGTGCTAGAGTCGGTGGAATCGGGGAGCTGTTTTTT. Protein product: CSARVGGIGELFF.

The CDR3 is CSARAGLTGEETQYF. As DNA, the CDR3 is TGCAGTGCTAGAGCGGGATTGACAGGGGAAGAGACCCAGTACTTC. The chain uses TRBV20-1 and TRBJ2-5; 8 bases fit TRBD1. Germline V lookup: CDR1 DFQATT, CDR2 SNEGSKA (reference sequence). V shed 1 base, J shed 3 bases, and the junction held 7 bases outside the gene matches. CDR3 size: 15 residues.

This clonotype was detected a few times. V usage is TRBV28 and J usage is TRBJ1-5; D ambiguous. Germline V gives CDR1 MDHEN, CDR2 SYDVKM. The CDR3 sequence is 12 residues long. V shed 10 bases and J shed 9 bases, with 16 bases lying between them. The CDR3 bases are TGTGCCACCGATCGGATGAAGGGGCCCCAGCATTTT. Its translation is CATDRMKGPQHF.

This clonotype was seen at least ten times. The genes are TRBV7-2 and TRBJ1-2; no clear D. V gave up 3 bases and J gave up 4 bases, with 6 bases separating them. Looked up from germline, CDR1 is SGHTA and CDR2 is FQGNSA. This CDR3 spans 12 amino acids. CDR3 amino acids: CASSFWGYGYTF. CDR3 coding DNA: TGTGCCAGCAGCTTCTGGGGCTATGGCTACACCTTC.

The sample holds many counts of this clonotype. CDR3 sequence: CASSLSSPEQYF. Here the CDR3 DNA reads TGTGCCAGCAGCCTCTCTAGCCCCGAGCAGTACTTC. The gene calls are TRBV7-2 and TRBJ2-7; possibly TRBD2 for D (5 bases). This CDR3 region has 12 residues. The germline V gene has CDR1 SGHTA and CDR2 FQGNSA. Between the trimmed V and J ends, which lost 5 bases and 6 bases, there was a span of 11 bases.

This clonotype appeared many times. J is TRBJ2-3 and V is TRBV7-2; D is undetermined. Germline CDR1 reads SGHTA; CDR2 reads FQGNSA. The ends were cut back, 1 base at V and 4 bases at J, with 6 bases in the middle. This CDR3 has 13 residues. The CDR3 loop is CASSLGTADTQYF. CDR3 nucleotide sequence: TGTGCCAGCAGCTTAGGTACCGCAGATACGCAGTATTTT.

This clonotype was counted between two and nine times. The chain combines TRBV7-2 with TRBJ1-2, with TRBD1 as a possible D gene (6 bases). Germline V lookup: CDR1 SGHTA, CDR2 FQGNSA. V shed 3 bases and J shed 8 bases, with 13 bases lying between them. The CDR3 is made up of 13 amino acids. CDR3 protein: CASSFRGLIGYTF. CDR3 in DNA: TGTGCCAGCAGCTTCCGGGGGCTCATAGGCTACACCTTC.

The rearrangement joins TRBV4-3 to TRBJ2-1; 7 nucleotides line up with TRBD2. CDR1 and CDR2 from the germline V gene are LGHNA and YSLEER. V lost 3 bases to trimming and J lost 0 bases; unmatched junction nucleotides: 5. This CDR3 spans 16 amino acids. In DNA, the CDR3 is TGCGCCAGCAGCCAGGGACTAACAAGCTCCTACAATGAGCAGTTCTTC. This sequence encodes CASSQGLTSSYNEQFF.

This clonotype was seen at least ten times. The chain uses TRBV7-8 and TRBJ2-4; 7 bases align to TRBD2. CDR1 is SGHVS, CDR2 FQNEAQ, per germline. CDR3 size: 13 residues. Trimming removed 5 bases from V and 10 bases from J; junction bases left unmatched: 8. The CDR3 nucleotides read TGTGCCAGCAGCCCTCAGCGGGGTGAGATTCAGTACTTC. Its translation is CASSPQRGEIQYF.